The next 17 T cell receptor beta chains were all read from a single sample in a study of cytomegalovirus exposure and HLA in healthy donors. 60 Vbeta and 13 Jbeta primers were used in PCR. Generated by immunoSEQ multiplex PCR, the TCRdb table keeps only in-frame clones and is missing some. This table holds more than 85,000 clones, around 75% found once. Sequences were obtained from PBMCs. The receptors were sampled from a man aged 30-40 years in good health and CMV-seronegative.

This chain connects TRBV29-1 to TRBJ1-1; D possibly corresponds to TRBD1 (6 bases). Trimming left V 4 bases short and J 2 bases short, with 14 bases between. Per the germline V gene, CDR1 is SQVTM and CDR2 is ANQGSEA. CDR3 size: 14 residues. CDR3 in amino acids: CSVALGQINTEAFF. CDR3 sequence (DNA): TGCAGCGTTGCCCTCGGACAGATAAACACTGAAGCTTTCTTT.

A few counts support this clone. The chain has TRBV5-6 and TRBJ2-1, with D possibly being TRBD2 (5 bases). From germline, CDR1 is SGHDT and CDR2 YYEEEE. The CDR3 is 16 amino acids. V gave up 3 bases and J gave up 0 bases, with 13 bases separating them. The CDR3 sequence: CASSSGMGSSYNEQFF. CDR3 DNA: TGTGCCAGCAGCTCCGGCATGGGGAGCTCCTACAATGAGCAGTTCTTC.

This clone was recorded once. The chain is built from TRBV6-1 and TRBJ2-5; maybe TRBD1 (5 bases). The CDR3 is 14 amino acids. V was pared by 8 bases and J by 0 bases, with 13 bases between. The germline V gene encodes CDR1 MNHNS and CDR2 SASEGT. CDR3 nucleotides: TGTGCCAGCCCACGACAAGGGGACCAAGAGACCCAGTACTTC. Translated, it gives CASPRQGDQETQYF.

The V call is TRBV7-6, the J call TRBJ2-2; TRBD2 agrees at 11 bases. This CDR3 spans 16 amino acids. Germline CDR1 reads SGHVS; CDR2 reads FNYEAQ. Trimming took 1 base from V and 4 from J; bases not matched to a gene: 2. The CDR3 DNA reads as TGTGCCAGCAGCTTAGGGCTAGCGGGAGGCACCGGGGAGCTGTTTTTT. This codes for CASSLGLAGGTGELFF.

J is TRBJ1-1 and V is TRBV9, with 8 bases lining up with TRBD1. After removal of 4 bases from V and 2 bases from J, the junction contained 7 bases not matched to a gene. Germline CDR1 and CDR2: SGDLS and YYNGEE. The CDR3 is made up of 15 amino acids. CDR3 in DNA: TGTGCCAGCAGCAGGACAGGGAGAGGAAACACTGAAGCTTTCTTT. Translating gives CASSRTGRGNTEAFF.

This clone was detected only once. The V call is TRBV28, the J call TRBJ2-3; D unclear. The CDR3 spans 15 residues. Trimming stripped 0 bases from V and 0 bases from J, with 7 bases between. Germline loops: CDR1 MDHEN, CDR2 SYDVKM. CDR3 protein: CASSLWQTSTDTQYF. The CDR3 nucleotides read TGTGCCAGCAGTTTATGGCAGACTAGCACAGATACGCAGTATTTT.

The chain links TRBV30 to TRBJ1-4; TRBD1 aligns across 8 bases. The ends lost 5 bases at V and 7 bases at J; junction bases unmatched: 9. Germline CDR1 reads GTSNPN; CDR2 reads SVGIG (reference sequence). The CDR3 sequence is 14 residues long. The CDR3 loop reads CAWSQGTGSEKLFF. CDR3 DNA: TGTGCCTGGTCCCAAGGGACAGGTAGTGAAAAACTGTTTTTT.

CDR3 region: CASTDAGGRYGYTF. CDR3 sequence (DNA): TGTGCCAGCACAGATGCAGGGGGCCGCTATGGCTACACCTTC. The genes are TRBV27 and TRBJ1-2; 8 bases are a match to TRBD1. Trimming took 7 bases from V and 4 from J; bases not matched to a gene: 8. This CDR3 has 14 residues. Germline lookup yields CDR1 MNHEY and CDR2 SMNVEV (reference sequence).

This clone has just one count. J is TRBJ2-1 and V is TRBV11-2, with 9 bases identical to TRBD2. V lost 4 bases to trimming and J lost 4 bases; unmatched junction nucleotides: 8. The CDR3 spans 16 residues. Germline CDR1 is SGHAT and CDR2 is FQNNGV. CDR3 coding DNA: TGTGCCAGCAGCTATCCCGAGACTAGCGGATACAATGAGCAGTTCTTC. Translation: CASSYPETSGYNEQFF.

The chain recombines TRBV4-2 with TRBJ2-7; 10 nucleotides align to TRBD2. Germline V gene sequence: CDR1 LGHNA, CDR2 YNFKEQ. This CDR3 is 16 amino acids long. V lost 0 bases to trimming and J lost 3 bases; unmatched junction nucleotides: 5. CDR3 loop: CASSQDVTSGYYEQYF. CDR3 DNA: TGTGCCAGCAGCCAAGATGTGACTAGCGGGTACTACGAGCAGTACTTC.

The chain is built from TRBV27 and TRBJ2-7; no firm D call. Germline V CDR1 and CDR2: MNHEY, SMNVEV (reference sequence). CDR3 length equals 14 residues. V was pared by 4 bases and J by 1 base, with 11 bases between. The CDR3 spells CASSWFSGSYEQYF. DNA for the CDR3: TGTGCCAGCAGTTGGTTCTCCGGTTCCTACGAGCAGTACTTC.

The table lists this clone with a few counts. CDR3 region: CASSRDKTEAFF. For the CDR3, the DNA is TGTGCCAGCAGCCGGGACAAGACTGAAGCTTTCTTT. The chain carries TRBV6-6 and TRBJ1-1; tentatively, D is TRBD1 (6 bases). V lost 6 bases, J lost 5 bases, and 10 bases lay in between. CDR3 size: 12 residues. Per the germline V gene, CDR1 is MNHNY and CDR2 is SVGAGI (reference sequence).

The rearrangement uses TRBV5-1 and TRBJ2-1; the match to TRBD2 covers 8 bases. CDR3 length: 15 amino acids. V trimming: 4 bases; J trimming: 8 bases; junction bases outside the gene matches: 11. Germline loops: CDR1 SGHRS, CDR2 YFSETQ. In DNA, the CDR3 is TGCGCCAGCAGCCCCTGGGCAGCGGGGGCCCATGAGCAGTTCTTC. Its protein is CASSPWAAGAHEQFF.

The V gene is TRBV23-1, the J gene TRBJ2-1, with D tentatively TRBD1 (6 bases). TRBV23-1 is sorted into the ORF group, with uncertain function. This CDR3 contains 13 residues. V was pared by 3 bases and J by 8 bases, with 11 bases between. The CDR3 loop reads CASSQIRTDEQFF. CDR3 coding DNA: TGCGCCAGCAGTCAGATAAGGACAGATGAGCAGTTCTTC.

V usage is TRBV2 and J usage is TRBJ1-2, with 10 bases lining up with TRBD1. The CDR3 loop spans 15 amino acids. With 6 bases clipped from V and 6 bases from J, the junction kept 10 bases outside the gene matches. Per the germline V gene, CDR1 is SNHLY and CDR2 is FYNNEI. The CDR3 region is CASRRTGGTIDGYTF. In DNA form, the CDR3 reads TGTGCCAGCAGGAGGACAGGGGGAACAATAGATGGCTACACCTTC.

This sequence joins TRBV27 and TRBJ1-1; D not certain. In germline, CDR1 is MNHEY, CDR2 SMNVEV (reference sequence). Between the trimmed V and J ends, which lost 3 bases and 5 bases, there was a span of 10 bases. The CDR3 runs to 13 residues. The DNA for the CDR3 is TGTGCCAGCAGTTTCGGGGTGGGGACTGAAGCTTTCTTT. Translating gives CASSFGVGTEAFF.

The chain carries TRBV29-1 and TRBJ1-1; D is undetermined. V lost 4 bases and J lost 0, with 9 bases in between. Germline CDR1 is SQVTM and CDR2 is ANQGSEA. The CDR3 length is 13 residues. The CDR3 here is CSVVGYVNTEAFF. CDR3 nucleotides: TGCAGCGTTGTCGGGTATGTGAACACTGAAGCTTTCTTT.